Sequencing of this T cell receptor beta chain was carried out in a study of Ad26.COV2.S vaccination and SARS-CoV-2 variants. Whole-study context: By the intramuscular route, Ad26.COV2.S was given once, or twice 56 days apart. Overall study findings and caveats: Researchers cautioned that TCR breadth and depth analyses may have underestimated total T cell responses.

Treatment given: 19 received Ad26.COV2.S at low or high dose, single or two shots; about 5 received placebo; per-sample allocation not given. Specimens were obtained on day 63 following the first vaccine or placebo injection. Turning to this clone: Its antigen is unidentified.

Germline-derived CDR1 and CDR2 are SEHNR and FQNEAQ (reference sequence). V dropped 5 bases and J dropped 5 bases, with 15 bases sitting between them. The CDR3 has 15 residues. Clones were sequenced by immunoSEQ multiplex PCR, and TCRdb holds only the in-frame ones, with some missing. This sample yields over 400,000 clones, of which 92% are seen a single time; about 1.6% belongs to the top ten. This specimen was peripheral blood, taken in a trial of Ad26.COV2.S vaccine versus placebo. The source of this sequence is a person between 18 and 59 years old who received the Ad26.COV2.S COVID-19 vaccine or a placebo. The V gene is TRBV7-9, the J gene TRBJ2-2, with D possibly TRBD1 on 6 matching bases. The CDR3 DNA reads as TGTGCCAGCAGCCTAGGGGGATGGCAAACCGGGGAGCTGTTTTTT. This gives the protein CASSLGGWQTGELFF.